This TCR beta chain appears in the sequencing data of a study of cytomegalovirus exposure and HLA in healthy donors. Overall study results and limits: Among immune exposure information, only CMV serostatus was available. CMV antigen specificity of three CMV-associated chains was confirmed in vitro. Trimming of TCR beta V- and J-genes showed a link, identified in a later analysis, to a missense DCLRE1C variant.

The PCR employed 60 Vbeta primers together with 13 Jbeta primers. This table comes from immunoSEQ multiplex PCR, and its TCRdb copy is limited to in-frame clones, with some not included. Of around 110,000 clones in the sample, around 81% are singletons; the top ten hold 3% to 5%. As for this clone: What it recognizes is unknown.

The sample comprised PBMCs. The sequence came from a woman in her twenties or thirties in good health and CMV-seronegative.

CDR3 sequence (DNA): TGTGCCAGTGGCAGGATTACTGGGGCCAACGTCCTGACTTTC. Its translation: CASGRITGANVLTF. This sequence joins TRBV19 and TRBJ2-6; D call uncertain. V lost 8 bases and J 2 bases, leaving 10 bases between the germline ends. CDR1 is LNHDA and CDR2 is SQIVND in the germline V gene (reference sequence). This CDR3 comprises 14 residues.